This T cell receptor beta chain stems from a study of shared clonotypes between healthy human individuals. Study outcomes and limitations: Relative to memory subsets, naive subsets generally showed larger estimated richness. Compared with clonotypes that all four donors shared, non-shared clonotypes had lower generation probabilities.

A word on this clone: Its antigen is not known.

Profiled with immunoSEQ multiplex PCR; TCRdb holds only in-frame clones, not every one. The sample lists hundreds of thousands of clones, more than 70% occurring once. Trimming removed 4 bases at V and 4 bases at J, with 14 bases between. CDR1 is SGHDT, CDR2 YYEEEE, per germline. CDR3 length: 14 amino acids. Material for sequencing was memory CD4+ T cells sorted from blood. Specified subset: CD45RA-negative fraction. The sequence was collected from a woman younger than 45 in good health. J is TRBJ1-1 and V is TRBV5-6; no clear D gene. The CDR3 protein is CASSDYQTGTEAFF. The CDR3 DNA sequence: TGTGCCAGCAGCGACTACCAAACCGGCACTGAAGCTTTCTTT.